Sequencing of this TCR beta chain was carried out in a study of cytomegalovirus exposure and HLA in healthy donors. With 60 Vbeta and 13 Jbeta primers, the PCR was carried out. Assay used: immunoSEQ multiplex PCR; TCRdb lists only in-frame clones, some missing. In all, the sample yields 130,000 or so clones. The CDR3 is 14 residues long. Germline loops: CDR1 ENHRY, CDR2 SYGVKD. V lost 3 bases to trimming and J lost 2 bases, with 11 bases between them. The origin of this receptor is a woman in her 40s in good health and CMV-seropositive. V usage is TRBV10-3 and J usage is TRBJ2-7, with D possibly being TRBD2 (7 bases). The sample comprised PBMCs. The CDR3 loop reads CAISEGGEPYEQYF. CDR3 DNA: TGTGCCATCAGTGAAGGGGGGGAACCCTACGAGCAGTACTTC.